The 18 T cell receptor beta chains presented below share a single source sample, sequenced in a study of cytomegalovirus exposure and HLA in healthy donors. Here immunoSEQ multiplex PCR was the method, and the copy in TCRdb shows in-frame clones only, minus some. The sample carries some 140,000 clones, approximately 84% recorded once. Sequencing input: PBMCs. The receptors derive from a woman aged 25 to 45 in good health and CMV-seronegative.

The chain carries TRBV4-2 and TRBJ2-5; 8 bases align to TRBD2. Germline V gives CDR1 LGHNA, CDR2 YNFKEQ. Trimming removed 2 bases from V and 3 bases from J; junction bases left unmatched: 5. CDR3 size: 15 residues. CDR3 sequence: CASSQPSGSEETQYF. For the CDR3, the DNA is TGTGCCAGCAGCCAACCTAGCGGGTCGGAAGAGACCCAGTACTTC.

This clone was found once. V is TRBV2 and J is TRBJ1-5; TRBD1 agrees at 9 bases. The germline V gene has CDR1 SNHLY and CDR2 FYNNEI. With V trimmed by 6 bases and J by 2 bases, 5 bases remained unmatched. The CDR3 spans 15 residues. The CDR3 sequence is CASREQGAGNQPQHF. The CDR3 DNA reads TGTGCCAGCAGGGAACAGGGGGCGGGCAATCAGCCCCAGCATTTT.

The chain employs TRBV7-6 and TRBJ1-2, with D tentatively TRBD1 (5 bases). CDR3 length: 15 residues. The V end lost 1 base, the J end lost 2 bases, and 11 bases lay between the germline ends. Germline loops: CDR1 SGHVS, CDR2 FNYEAQ. CDR3 amino acids: CASSLEVGANYGYTF. CDR3 DNA sequence: TGTGCCAGCAGCTTAGAAGTAGGGGCCAACTATGGCTACACCTTC.

V and J are TRBV6-1 and TRBJ1-2, with D possibly matching TRBD1 (5 bases). Germline V gives CDR1 MNHNS, CDR2 SASEGT. Trimming removed 1 base from V and 5 bases from J, with 11 bases in between. The CDR3 loop spans 14 amino acids. The CDR3: CASSEGPTAYGYTF. CDR3 bases: TGTGCCAGCAGTGAAGGTCCGACAGCATATGGCTACACCTTC.

The chain combines TRBV4-3 with TRBJ1-1; the match to TRBD1 covers 7 bases. The germline V gene encodes CDR1 LGHNA and CDR2 YSLEER. The length of the CDR3 is 14 residues. V was pared by 0 bases and J by 5 bases, with 3 bases of the junction left unmatched. This CDR3 is CASSQEQGRTEAFF. The CDR3 region has the DNA TGCGCCAGCAGCCAAGAACAGGGGAGGACTGAAGCTTTCTTT.

This chain connects TRBV7-6 to TRBJ2-7, with 11 nucleotides matching TRBD1. CDR3 length equals 17 residues. The J segment lost 3 bases and the V segment lost 0 bases, leaving 7 bases of the junction unmatched. Germline assignment: CDR1 SGHVS and CDR2 FNYEAQ. CDR3 DNA sequence: TGTGCCAGCAGCTTAGCTTCCGGGACAGGGGGTAGCTACGAGCAGTACTTC. It encodes CASSLASGTGGSYEQYF.

This chain uses TRBV2 with TRBJ1-5; 8 bases are shared with TRBD1. The J segment lost 0 bases and the V segment lost 4 bases, leaving 11 bases of the junction unmatched. Germline assignment: CDR1 SNHLY and CDR2 FYNNEI. This CDR3 spans 18 amino acids. The CDR3 nucleotides read TGTGCCAGCAGTGTTGAAGGACAGGGAAACGATAGCAATCAGCCCCAGCATTTT. Translated, it gives CASSVEGQGNDSNQPQHF.

CDR3: CASSIWRGPQPQHF. In DNA form, the CDR3 reads TGTGCCAGTAGTATCTGGAGGGGACCTCAGCCCCAGCATTTT. The J gene is TRBJ1-5, the V gene TRBV19; TRBD1 is a possible D gene (5 bases). Trimming stripped 3 bases from V and 6 bases from J, with 12 bases between. The germline V gene has CDR1 LNHDA and CDR2 SQIVND (reference sequence). CDR3 length: 14 amino acids.

The chain carries TRBV5-1 and TRBJ2-3; unclear D gene. The CDR3 has 14 residues. V lost 0 bases, J lost 0 bases, and 5 bases lay in between. Germline-derived CDR1 and CDR2 are SGHRS and YFSETQ. CDR3 region: CASSLGRSTDTQYF. CDR3 in DNA: TGCGCCAGCAGCTTGGGGCGGAGCACAGATACGCAGTATTTT. The full variable domain, rest sourced from reference TRBV5-1 and TRBJ2-3, is KAGVTQTPRYLIKTRGQQVTLSCSPISGHRSVSWYQQTPGQGLQFLFEYFSETQRNKGNFPGRFSGRQFSNSRSEMNVSTLELGDSALYLCASSLGRSTDTQYFGPGTRLTVL.

The chain has TRBV4-2 and TRBJ1-2; 7 nucleotides agree with TRBD1. This CDR3 region has 13 residues. V gave up 5 bases and J gave up 4 bases; unmatched junction bases: 4. Germline V gene sequence: CDR1 LGHNA, CDR2 YNFKEQ. The CDR3 sequence: CASSLDRTYGYTF. DNA for the CDR3: TGTGCCAGCAGCTTGGACAGGACCTATGGCTACACCTTC.

This chain links TRBV28 with TRBJ2-7, with TRBD1 as a possible D gene (6 bases). This CDR3 is built from 17 residues. Between the trimmed V and J ends, which lost 5 bases and 4 bases, there was a span of 24 bases. CDR1 is MDHEN, CDR2 SYDVKM, per germline. CDR3 in amino acids: CASSLVLGSGAGYEQYF. CDR3 bases: TGTGCCAGCAGTCTAGTATTGGGATCAGGGGCTGGTTACGAGCAGTACTTC.

This clone was detected only once. The rearrangement links TRBV5-4 to TRBJ2-5; the D gene is possibly TRBD1 (5 bases). The CDR3 spans 14 residues. The germline V gene encodes CDR1 SGHNT and CDR2 YYREEE (reference sequence). Trimming took off 0 bases at V and 1 base at J, with 7 bases between the two ends. The CDR3 coding sequence is TGTGCCAGCAGCTTGGGGACATTCCAAGAGACCCAGTACTTC. This translates into CASSLGTFQETQYF.

J is TRBJ2-3 and V is TRBV2, with 7 bases aligning to TRBD2. CDR1 and CDR2 from the germline V gene are SNHLY and FYNNEI. The CDR3 has 13 amino acids. V was pared by 6 bases and J by 5 bases, with 5 bases of the junction left unmatched. The CDR3 sequence: CASSGGWVDTQYF. DNA of the CDR3: TGTGCCAGCAGCGGGGGGTGGGTAGATACGCAGTATTTT.

This clone appeared once. V usage is TRBV27 and J usage is TRBJ2-7, with 7 nucleotides matching TRBD1. The trim removed 5 bases at V and 3 bases at J, leaving 10 bases unmatched. The CDR3 extends over 15 amino acids. Germline V gene lookup returns CDR1 MNHEY and CDR2 SMNVEV (reference sequence). The CDR3, as DNA: TGTGCCAGCAGTGCTACAGGGGAGATAATCTACGAGCAGTACTTC. Protein sequence: CASSATGEIIYEQYF.

The V call is TRBV5-6, the J call TRBJ1-2; D is unresolved. Germline V gene data show CDR1 as SGHDT and CDR2 as YYEEEE. There are 12 residues in the CDR3. The V end was cut by 0 bases, the J end by 5 bases, with 5 bases between. The CDR3 DNA is TGTGCCAGCAGCTTGGGTCCTTATGGCTACACCTTC. Translation: CASSLGPYGYTF. The entire variable domain, with the rest obtained from reference TRBV5-6 and TRBJ1-2, is as follows: DAGVTQSPTHLIKTRGQQVTLRCSPKSGHDTVSWYQQALGQGPQFIFQYYEEEERQRGNFPDRFSGHQFPNYSSELNVNALLLGDSALYLCASSLGPYGYTFGSGTRLTVV.

The chain recombines TRBV7-9 with TRBJ1-5; no clear D. This CDR3 is 13 amino acids long. In germline, CDR1 is SEHNR, CDR2 FQNEAQ (reference sequence). V lost 5 bases and J lost 7, with 12 bases in between. CDR3 loop: CASSPSPRQPQHF. CDR3 in DNA: TGTGCCAGCAGCCCGTCCCCGAGGCAGCCCCAGCATTTT.

This clone was observed a few times. The chain links TRBV5-6 to TRBJ1-2, with D tentatively TRBD1 (5 bases). CDR1 is SGHDT and CDR2 is YYEEEE in the germline V gene. CDR3 length equals 15 residues. V was clipped by 4 bases and J by 2 bases, with 15 bases between them. In DNA, the CDR3 is TGTGCCAGCAGCCCGCAGGACACGCCAAACTATGGCTACACCTTC. The encoded protein is CASSPQDTPNYGYTF.

The chain joins TRBV11-2 to TRBJ1-3; D unresolved. V lost 1 base to trimming and J lost 0 bases, with 10 bases between them. This CDR3 contains 16 residues. CDR1 and CDR2 (germline): SGHAT, FQNNGV. DNA of the CDR3: TGTGCCAGCAGCTTAGGGGTCCAGCGCTCTGGAAACACCATATATTTT. Its protein product is CASSLGVQRSGNTIYF.